The 31 T cell receptor beta chains presented below share a single source sample, sequenced in a study of cytomegalovirus exposure and HLA in healthy donors (dated 2017 in TCRdb). Library preparation was by the immunoSEQ multiplex PCR assay. Here the immuneACCESS table is served through TCRdb, limited to in-frame sequences with V and J called. Missing clones are a known gap in these copies; in checked studies unresolved V genes cover under half, and the rest lacks a known reason. The sample table shows about 56,000 clones, and just over 90% are seen once. Around 1.7% of the sample lies in the top ten. Sample: PBMCs. The receptors were gathered from a woman between 18 and 30 years old in good health and CMV-seropositive.

The chain recombines TRBV19 with TRBJ2-7; D remains ambiguous. The CDR3 totals 15 residues. Germline-derived CDR1 and CDR2 are LNHDA and SQIVND (reference sequence). Trimming shortened V by 3 bases and J by 6 bases, and 18 bases separated the two germline ends. CDR3: CASSISGGSPLEQYF. CDR3 nucleotides: TGTGCCAGTAGTATTTCGGGTGGTTCCCCCCTCGAGCAGTACTTC.

The CDR3 nucleotides are TGTGCCAGCAGCTCCTGGGTAGGCAGGGGGTCCTACGAGCAGTACTTC. Its protein product is CASSSWVGRGSYEQYF. V usage is TRBV11-2 and J usage is TRBJ2-7; 7 nucleotides line up with TRBD1. After removal of 4 bases from V and 1 base from J, the junction contained 10 bases not matched to a gene. CDR1 and CDR2 from the germline V gene are SGHAT and FQNNGV. This CDR3 contains 16 residues. The whole variable domain, remainder taken from reference TRBV11-2 and TRBJ2-7, is EAGVAQSPRYKIIEKRQSVAFWCNPISGHATLYWYQQILGQGPKLLIQFQNNGVVDDSQLPKDRFSAERLKGVDSTLKIQPAKLEDSAVYLCASSSWVGRGSYEQYFGPGTRLTVT.

The chain uses TRBV19 and TRBJ1-1; D ambiguous. This CDR3 is 13 amino acids long. CDR1 and CDR2 (germline): LNHDA, SQIVND (reference sequence). The V end was cut by 4 bases, the J end by 10 bases, with 16 bases between. CDR3 sequence (DNA): TGTGCCAGTAGTACAGACAACCCCCCAGGAGCTTTCTTT. Translating gives CASSTDNPPGAFF.

V and J are TRBV2 and TRBJ1-1, with D perhaps TRBD1 (6 bases). Trimming cost V 7 bases and J 1 base, with 10 bases left between them. From germline, CDR1 is SNHLY and CDR2 FYNNEI. The CDR3 covers 13 residues. The CDR3 loop reads CASIMDRNTEAFF. As DNA, the CDR3 is TGTGCCAGCATTATGGACAGGAACACTGAAGCTTTCTTT. Full variable domain (missing parts from reference TRBV2 and TRBJ1-1): EPEVTQTPSHQVTQMGQEVILRCVPISNHLYFYWYRQILGQKVEFLVSFYNNEISEKSEIFDDQFSVERPDGSNFTLKIRSTKLEDSAMYFCASIMDRNTEAFFGQGTRLTVV.

The rearrangement joins TRBV28 to TRBJ1-5, with TRBD1 matching 10 bases. The CDR3 totals 16 residues. J was trimmed by 4 bases and V by 5 bases; bases with no gene match: 8. The germline CDR1 and CDR2 sequences are MDHEN and SYDVKM. The CDR3 is CASSLRGQGGNQPQHF. The CDR3 bases are TGTGCCAGCAGTCTAAGAGGACAGGGGGGAAATCAGCCCCAGCATTTT. The whole variable domain, remainder taken from reference TRBV28 and TRBJ1-5, is DVKVTQSSRYLVKRTGEKVFLECVQDMDHENMFWYRQDPGLGLRLIYFSYDVKMKEKGDIPEGYSVSREKKERFSLILESASTNQTSMYLCASSLRGQGGNQPQHFGDGTRLSIL.

The chain carries TRBV6-1 and TRBJ1-3, with D maybe TRBD1 (6 bases). The CDR3 extends over 15 amino acids. The V gene's germline CDR1 is MNHNS and CDR2 SASEGT. The V end lost 4 bases, the J end lost 3 bases, and 13 bases lay between the germline ends. The CDR3 protein is CASSVRMDSGNTIYF. The CDR3 DNA follows: TGTGCCAGCAGTGTCCGTATGGACAGTGGAAACACCATATATTTT.

The sample holds one count of this clone. This chain joins TRBV5-4 and TRBJ1-1; tentative D call: TRBD1 (5 bases). CDR1 and CDR2 (germline): SGHNT, YYREEE (reference sequence). There are 15 residues in the CDR3. V shed 4 bases and J shed 6 bases, with 19 bases lying between them. The CDR3 is CASSPPATGGSEAFF. The CDR3 DNA reads TGTGCCAGCAGCCCCCCTGCAACGGGGGGGTCTGAAGCTTTCTTT.

The chain is built from TRBV28 and TRBJ2-7; weak D call: TRBD2 (5 bases). This CDR3 is built from 16 residues. The germline V gene has CDR1 MDHEN and CDR2 SYDVKM. V lost 4 bases to trimming and J lost 3 bases, with 19 bases between them. The CDR3 sequence is CASSSSSTSLFYEQYF. The CDR3 DNA sequence: TGTGCCAGCAGTTCCAGCTCAACTAGTCTCTTCTACGAGCAGTACTTC.

The rearrangement uses TRBV19 and TRBJ1-3; 9 positions match TRBD1. J lost 0 bases, V lost 6 bases, and 3 bases had no gene match. The CDR3 consists of 15 residues. Germline CDR1 is LNHDA and CDR2 is SQIVND (reference sequence). This CDR3 is CASRAGQGSGNTIYF. The CDR3 bases are TGTGCCAGTAGGGCGGGACAGGGCTCTGGAAACACCATATATTTT. Complete variable domain (other parts from reference TRBV19 and TRBJ1-3): DGGITQSPKYLFRKEGQNVTLSCEQNLNHDAMYWYRQDPGQGLRLIYYSQIVNDFQKGDIAEGYSVSREKKESFPLTVTSAQKNPTAFYLCASRAGQGSGNTIYFGEGSWLTVV.

The chain carries TRBV7-9 and TRBJ2-5, with 7 bases that match TRBD1. The V gene end was trimmed by 5 bases and the J gene end by 1 base; junction bases not matched to a gene: 7. The CDR3 is 15 amino acids. Germline CDR1 and CDR2: SEHNR and FQNEAQ (reference sequence). The CDR3 sequence is CASSVGQRIQETQYF. In nucleotides, the CDR3 is TGTGCCAGCAGCGTGGGACAGCGGATCCAAGAGACCCAGTACTTC.

The chain recombines TRBV5-4 with TRBJ2-3; tentatively, D is TRBD1 (6 bases). The V and J ends lost 0 bases and 3 bases respectively, with 8 bases between them. Germline loops: CDR1 SGHNT, CDR2 YYREEE (reference sequence). The CDR3 totals 14 residues. The CDR3 region has the DNA TGTGCCAGCAGCTTGGGTAGGGGGACAGATACGCAGTATTTT. It specifies CASSLGRGTDTQYF.

This chain joins TRBV6-6 and TRBJ1-3; D possibly corresponds to TRBD1 (5 bases). Germline CDR1 reads MNHNY; CDR2 reads SVGAGI (reference sequence). Trimming removed 4 bases from V and 1 base from J, with 8 bases in between. The length of the CDR3 is 14 residues. The chain's CDR3 is CASSFGGSGNTIYF. The CDR3 bases are TGTGCCAGCAGTTTCGGGGGTTCTGGAAACACCATATATTTT.

The chain joins TRBV4-2 to TRBJ2-5; a possible D gene is TRBD2 (5 bases). V gave up 4 bases and J gave up 5 bases, with 20 bases separating them. CDR1 is LGHNA, CDR2 YNFKEQ, per germline. The CDR3 runs to 16 residues. The CDR3 loop reads CASSLNPTNPGETQYF. Here the CDR3 DNA reads TGTGCCAGCAGCCTGAACCCGACTAACCCTGGGGAGACCCAGTACTTC.

V and J are TRBV19 and TRBJ1-6; D ambiguous. From germline, CDR1 is LNHDA and CDR2 SQIVND (reference sequence). The CDR3 contains 15 residues. Trimming removed 6 bases at V and 0 bases at J, with 9 bases between. CDR3 in amino acids: CASRERSSYNSPLHF. Written as DNA, the CDR3 is TGTGCCAGTAGGGAGAGGAGCTCCTATAATTCACCCCTCCACTTT.

This sequence joins TRBV2 and TRBJ1-2; D not certain. Germline assignment: CDR1 SNHLY and CDR2 FYNNEI. Trimming removed 5 bases from V and 4 bases from J, with 14 bases in between. This CDR3 comprises 14 residues. The CDR3 here is CASSPGEGTYGYTF. DNA for the CDR3: TGTGCCAGCAGTCCAGGTGAGGGAACCTATGGCTACACCTTC.

The chain recombines TRBV11-2 with TRBJ2-1, with 10 bases matching TRBD1. This CDR3 has 14 amino acids. V lost 1 base and J lost 8; bases outside the gene matches: 2. Germline V gene lookup returns CDR1 SGHAT and CDR2 FQNNGV. In DNA, the CDR3 is TGTGCCAGCAGCTTAGCCGGGACAGGGGATGAGCAGTTCTTC. Its protein is CASSLAGTGDEQFF.

This chain joins TRBV18 and TRBJ2-7, with 7 bases aligning to TRBD2. The CDR3 spans 14 residues. V shed 0 bases, J shed 1 base, and the junction held 0 bases outside the gene matches. Germline V lookup: CDR1 KGHSH, CDR2 LQKENI. Written as DNA, the CDR3 is TGTGCCAGCTCACCACCCGGGGGGTCCTACGAGCAGTACTTC. Translated, it gives CASSPPGGSYEQYF.

This chain links TRBV6-4 with TRBJ2-1, with 10 nucleotides matching TRBD2. J lost 9 bases, V lost 0 bases, and 5 bases had no gene match. Germline loops: CDR1 MRHNA, CDR2 SNTAGT. The CDR3 extends over 15 amino acids. CDR3 DNA: TGTGCCAGCAGTGACTCAAGCGGGGGGGCCGGTGAGCAGTTCTTC. Protein sequence: CASSDSSGGAGEQFF.

CDR3 in amino acids: CASSQTWTGIDPDTQYF. The DNA for the CDR3 is TGTGCCAGCAGCCAAACTTGGACGGGGATAGACCCAGATACGCAGTATTTT. The rearrangement uses TRBV11-3 and TRBJ2-3, with D possibly TRBD2 on 5 matching bases. The CDR3 has 17 residues. Germline V lookup: CDR1 SGHNT, CDR2 YENEEA. Trimming cost V 5 bases and J 4 bases, with 22 bases left between them.

V is TRBV5-5 and J is TRBJ1-2; TRBD1 might be the D (5 bases). The V gene's germline CDR1 is SGHKS and CDR2 YYEKEE (reference sequence). Trimming removed 3 bases at V and 3 bases at J, with 12 bases between. This CDR3 has 14 amino acids. The CDR3 sequence is CASSSTVPDYGYTF. DNA for the CDR3: TGTGCCAGCAGCTCGACAGTACCCGACTATGGCTACACCTTC.

The chain is built from TRBV5-4 and TRBJ2-3, with D possibly matching TRBD1 (6 bases). The CDR3 is made up of 13 amino acids. Between the trimmed V and J ends, which lost 0 bases and 4 bases, there was a span of 6 bases. Germline V gene lookup returns CDR1 SGHNT and CDR2 YYREEE (reference sequence). CDR3 sequence: CASSLDRADTQYF. The CDR3 coding sequence is TGTGCCAGCAGCTTGGACAGGGCAGATACGCAGTATTTT.

The chain joins TRBV6-1 to TRBJ2-7, with TRBD1 identical over 8 bases. The germline CDR1 and CDR2 sequences are MNHNS and SASEGT. Trimming took 5 bases from V and 5 from J; bases not matched to a gene: 5. The CDR3 spans 13 residues. This CDR3 is CASSWTGLNEQYF. The CDR3, as DNA: TGTGCCAGCAGTTGGACAGGGTTGAACGAGCAGTACTTC.

The CDR3 nucleotides are TGTGCCACCAGGGCAGGGCCTACAGATACGCAGTATTTT. Its translation is CATRAGPTDTQYF. This chain joins TRBV15 and TRBJ2-3, with D possibly TRBD1 on 5 matching bases. There are 13 residues in the CDR3. Trimming stripped 6 bases from V and 3 bases from J, with 10 bases between. The germline V gene has CDR1 LNHNV and CDR2 YYDKDF (reference sequence).

The V and J genes are TRBV2 and TRBJ2-7, with 7 bases lining up with TRBD1. Trimming removed 7 bases from V and 5 bases from J; junction bases left unmatched: 5. The CDR3 totals 12 residues. The V gene's germline CDR1 is SNHLY and CDR2 FYNNEI. CDR3 sequence reads: CASNEGANEQYF. CDR3 bases: TGTGCCAGCAACGAGGGGGCGAACGAGCAGTACTTC. Drawing the rest from reference TRBV2 and TRBJ2-7, the complete variable domain is EPEVTQTPSHQVTQMGQEVILRCVPISNHLYFYWYRQILGQKVEFLVSFYNNEISEKSEIFDDQFSVERPDGSNFTLKIRSTKLEDSAMYFCASNEGANEQYFGPGTRLTVT.

The chain employs TRBV27 and TRBJ2-1, with 7 positions matching TRBD1. J gave up 1 base and V 4 bases, and 4 bases lay outside the gene matches. The CDR3 is 15 amino acids. In germline, CDR1 is MNHEY, CDR2 SMNVEV (reference sequence). The CDR3 protein is CASSWSGGSYNEQFF. The CDR3 bases are TGTGCCAGCAGTTGGTCAGGGGGATCCTACAATGAGCAGTTCTTC.

This sequence joins TRBV10-2 and TRBJ2-5, with 9 nucleotides matching TRBD2. CDR1 is WSHSY, CDR2 SAAADI, per germline. V lost 6 bases, J lost 1 base, and 6 bases stayed unmatched. CDR3 length equals 15 residues. CDR3 DNA: TGCGCCAGCAGACCTAGCGGGGAACTCCAAGAGACCCAGTACTTC. The encoded protein is CASRPSGELQETQYF.

The chain is built from TRBV5-1 and TRBJ1-1, with TRBD1 matching 9 bases. J was trimmed by 4 bases and V by 2 bases; bases with no gene match: 6. CDR1 is SGHRS, CDR2 YFSETQ, per germline. The CDR3 has 15 amino acids. CDR3: CASSFGDRDSTEAFF. As DNA, the CDR3 is TGCGCCAGCAGCTTCGGGGACAGGGATTCCACTGAAGCTTTCTTT.

V and J are TRBV14 and TRBJ2-1; D is perhaps TRBD2 (6 bases). Germline CDR1 SGHDN, CDR2 FVKESK. V lost 0 bases to trimming and J lost 3 bases, with 18 bases between them. The CDR3 loop spans 18 amino acids. The CDR3 DNA follows: TGTGCCAGCAGCCAAGACGACGGGACTCTTACTTTCTACAATGAGCAGTTCTTC. Its protein is CASSQDDGTLTFYNEQFF. Based on the CDR3 plus reference TRBV14 and TRBJ2-1, the full variable domain is EAGVTQFPSHSVIEKGQTVTLRCDPISGHDNLYWYRRVMGKEIKFLLHFVKESKQDESGMPNNRFLAERTGGTYSTLKVQPAELEDSGVYFCASSQDDGTLTFYNEQFFGPGTRLTVL.

The chain uses TRBV11-2 and TRBJ2-5; weak D call: TRBD1 (6 bases). The germline V gene encodes CDR1 SGHAT and CDR2 FQNNGV. V was shortened by 1 base and J by 3 bases, with 9 bases between the two germline ends. The CDR3 consists of 14 residues. The CDR3 protein is CASSLVGTKETQYF. The CDR3 bases are TGTGCCAGCAGCTTAGTCGGGACAAAAGAGACCCAGTACTTC.

The chain links TRBV14 to TRBJ2-5; TRBD1 agrees at 11 bases. CDR3 length: 15 amino acids. V lost 5 bases to trimming and J lost 1 base; unmatched junction nucleotides: 3. CDR1 and CDR2 (germline): SGHDN, FVKESK. CDR3 in DNA: TGTGCCAGCAGCACGGGACAGGGGGTCCAAGAGACCCAGTACTTC. It translates to CASSTGQGVQETQYF.

Regarding this clone: Relative to the germline gene, one junction end is altered; a read error may explain this. This chain joins TRBV11-1 and TRBJ1-1, with D tentatively TRBD1 (5 bases). The CDR3 covers 14 residues. Germline values: CDR1 SGHAT, CDR2 FQDESV (reference sequence). The CDR3 DNA is TGTGCCAGCAACTTAATGACAGAGAACACTGAAGCTTTCTTT. Amino acid sequence: CASNLMTENTEAFF.